The 27 T cell receptor beta chains below all came from one sample that was sequenced in a study of cytomegalovirus exposure and HLA in healthy donors. It was with 60 Vbeta and 13 Jbeta primers that the PCR ran. Data came from immunoSEQ multiplex PCR; TCRdb stores just in-frame clones and leaves some out. The table records about 170,000 clones, roughly 81% of them present only once. Source material: PBMCs. All receptors derive from a man younger than 40 in good health and CMV-seropositive.

The chain combines TRBV5-4 with TRBJ2-2; 8 bases match TRBD2. CDR3 length: 15 residues. Germline CDR1 SGHNT, CDR2 YYREEE (reference sequence). Germline trimming cut 4 bases from V and 3 bases from J; bases unmatched to any gene: 5. CDR3 coding DNA: TGTGCCAGCAGCGCGGGACTAGGGGACACCGGGGAGCTGTTTTTT. Translating it yields CASSAGLGDTGELFF.

V gene TRBV13 combines with J gene TRBJ2-3; 8 nucleotides match TRBD2. This CDR3 comprises 15 residues. The trim removed 2 bases at V and 5 bases at J, leaving 6 bases unmatched. The germline gives CDR1 PRHDT, CDR2 FYEKMQ (reference sequence). The DNA of the CDR3 is TGTGCCAGCAGCTTAAGCGGGAGAGGGGAAGATACGCAGTATTTT. As protein: CASSLSGRGEDTQYF.

A single count supports this clone. The genes are TRBV7-2 and TRBJ2-7; D remains unclear. The germline V and J ends were trimmed by 3 bases and 5 bases, with 11 bases remaining between them. The CDR3 totals 13 residues. Germline CDR1 and CDR2: SGHTA and FQGNSA. In nucleotides, the CDR3 is TGTGCCAGCAGCTTTGCCGGGTGGGACGAGCAGTACTTC. This translates into CASSFAGWDEQYF.

This sequence joins TRBV18 and TRBJ1-5, with a weak D call TRBD1 (5 bases). This CDR3 region has 14 residues. V gave up 4 bases and J gave up 0 bases, with 7 bases separating them. The germline CDR1 and CDR2 sequences are KGHSH and LQKENI. CDR3 DNA: TGTGCCAGCTCACAACAGGATAGCAATCAGCCCCAGCATTTT. Its protein product is CASSQQDSNQPQHF.

This chain uses TRBV9 with TRBJ1-4; 10 bases fit TRBD1. Germline-derived CDR1 and CDR2 are SGDLS and YYNGEE. There are 16 residues in the CDR3. J gave up 3 bases and V 4 bases, and 6 bases lay outside the gene matches. CDR3 in amino acids: CASSPRDRGSNEKLFF. CDR3 DNA sequence: TGTGCCAGCAGCCCCCGGGACAGGGGTTCTAATGAAAAACTGTTTTTT.

The chain recombines TRBV7-2 with TRBJ1-5; D is uncertain. V was trimmed by 5 bases and J by 0 bases, leaving 11 bases between them. The CDR3 is made up of 15 amino acids. CDR1 is SGHTA, CDR2 FQGNSA, per germline. CDR3 region: CASSAFGSSNQPQHF. The CDR3 DNA reads as TGTGCCAGCAGCGCATTTGGGAGTAGCAATCAGCCCCAGCATTTT. The variable domain in full, with the rest retrieved from reference TRBV7-2 and TRBJ1-5, is GAGVSQSPSNKVTEKGKDVELRCDPISGHTALYWYRQSLGQGLEFLIYFQGNSAPDKSGLPSDRFSAERTGGSVSTLTIQRTQQEDSAVYLCASSAFGSSNQPQHFGDGTRLSIL.

The sample holds a few counts of this clone. The V and J genes are TRBV11-3 and TRBJ2-1, with D unresolved. In germline, CDR1 is SGHNT, CDR2 YENEEA. Trimming stripped 4 bases from V and 5 bases from J, with 15 bases between. The CDR3 runs to 15 residues. CDR3 protein: CASSSILLTDNEQFF. CDR3 DNA: TGTGCCAGCAGCTCAATCTTGCTTACGGACAATGAGCAGTTCTTC.

The gene calls are TRBV18 and TRBJ2-7; 7 positions match TRBD1. Germline CDR1 KGHSH, CDR2 LQKENI. The CDR3 runs to 15 residues. The junction had 8 bases not matched to a gene; V was cut back by 3 bases and J by 3 bases. In DNA, the CDR3 is TGTGCCAGCTCACCTTCCGACAGGGACCGCTACGAGCAGTACGTC. As protein: CASSPSDRDRYEQYV.

This chain links TRBV9 with TRBJ2-1, with D perhaps matching TRBD2 (6 bases). Between the trimmed V and J ends, which lost 0 bases and 8 bases, there was a span of 12 bases. Germline assignment: CDR1 SGDLS and CDR2 YYNGEE. The CDR3 runs to 14 residues. CDR3 bases: TGTGCCAGCAGCGTAGCGGGAGATTTAGATGAGCAGTTCTTC. Protein sequence: CASSVAGDLDEQFF.

V and J are TRBV5-6 and TRBJ1-4; D might be TRBD1 (5 bases). The CDR3 has 15 amino acids. The V end was cut by 3 bases, the J end by 8 bases, with 17 bases between. Looked up from germline, CDR1 is SGHDT and CDR2 is YYEEEE. This chain's CDR3 is CASSSPGNVEEKLFF. CDR3 DNA: TGTGCCAGCAGCTCTCCAGGGAATGTGGAAGAAAAACTGTTTTTT.

The chain combines TRBV5-4 with TRBJ1-1; possible D gene TRBD1, 5 bases. CDR3 length: 17 amino acids. Germline V gene lookup returns CDR1 SGHNT and CDR2 YYREEE (reference sequence). V shed 2 bases and J shed 0 bases, with 17 bases lying between them. In DNA, the CDR3 is TGTGCCAGCAGCTTAGGAAACACCCGACAGCTGAACACTGAAGCTTTCTTT. It yields the protein CASSLGNTRQLNTEAFF. Using reference TRBV5-4 and TRBJ1-1 for the parts outside the CDR3, the full variable domain is ETGVTQSPTHLIKTRGQQVTLRCSSQSGHNTVSWYQQALGQGPQFIFQYYREEENGRGNFPPRFSGLQFPNYSSELNVNALELDDSALYLCASSLGNTRQLNTEAFFGQGTRLTVV.

This clone showed up just once. Sequence at one end of the junction differs from germline and may be a read error. The chain is built from TRBV7-9 and TRBJ1-1; D unclear. Germline V gene sequence: CDR1 SEHNR, CDR2 FQNEAQ (reference sequence). There are 15 residues in the CDR3. CDR3 protein: CSSSSGGRMNTEAFF. The DNA for the CDR3 is TGTTCCAGCAGCTCGGGTGGGAGGATGAACACTGAAGCTTTCTTT.

The chain carries TRBV6-5 and TRBJ2-1, with TRBD2 as a possible D gene (6 bases). CDR3 length: 15 amino acids. Germline assignment: CDR1 MNHEY and CDR2 SVGAGI. V dropped 5 bases and J dropped 2 bases, with 13 bases sitting between them. CDR3 bases: TGTGCCAGCAGTCTCGAAGAGCGGGCCTACAATGAGCAGTTCTTC. Translated, it gives CASSLEERAYNEQFF.

The gene calls are TRBV7-3 and TRBJ2-1; 10 nucleotides match TRBD2. Germline V gene data show CDR1 as SGHTA and CDR2 as FQGTGA. V lost 0 bases, J lost 7 bases, and 3 bases stayed unmatched. The CDR3 totals 15 residues. CDR3 loop: CASSLTLAGVNEQFF. The CDR3 coding sequence is TGTGCCAGCAGCTTAACCCTAGCGGGAGTTAATGAGCAGTTCTTC.

V is TRBV30 and J is TRBJ1-3; D is possibly TRBD1 (5 bases). The CDR3 loop spans 14 amino acids. Trimming stripped 5 bases from V and 10 bases from J, with 21 bases between. The germline gives CDR1 GTSNPN, CDR2 SVGIG (reference sequence). CDR3 bases: TGTGCCTGGGGCACTCAGGGAGGGCCTGGAACCATATATTTT. Translation: CAWGTQGGPGTIYF. Combining the CDR3 with reference TRBV30 and TRBJ1-3 gives the whole variable domain SQTIHQWPATLVQPVGSPLSLECTVEGTSNPNLYWYRQAAGRGLQLLFYSVGIGQISSEVPQNLSASRPQDRQFILSSKKLLLSDSGFYLCAWGTQGGPGTIYFGEGSWLTVV.

The gene calls are TRBV15 and TRBJ1-2, with 9 nucleotides matching TRBD1. V dropped 4 bases and J dropped 3; count of bases not matched to a gene: 3. The CDR3 length is 14 residues. Germline CDR1 and CDR2: LNHNV and YYDKDF (reference sequence). Here the CDR3 reads CATSKRTGDYGYTF. The CDR3 DNA is TGTGCCACCAGCAAACGGACAGGGGACTATGGCTACACCTTC. Filled out from reference TRBV15 and TRBJ1-2, the complete variable domain reads DAMVIQNPRYQVTQFGKPVTLSCSQTLNHNVMYWYQQKSSQAPKLLFHYYDKDFNNEADTPDNFQSRRPNTSFCFLDIRSPGLGDTAMYLCATSKRTGDYGYTFGSGTRLTVV.

The rearrangement links TRBV10-3 to TRBJ2-3; 8 bases are a match to TRBD2. Germline values: CDR1 ENHRY, CDR2 SYGVKD. V was pared by 2 bases and J by 0 bases, with 4 bases of the junction left unmatched. This CDR3 has 16 residues. CDR3 residues: CAISERSGTSTDTQYF. In DNA form, the CDR3 reads TGTGCCATCAGTGAGCGTAGCGGGACTAGCACAGATACGCAGTATTTT.

V gene TRBV7-2 combines with J gene TRBJ2-7, with 7 bases matching TRBD2. Germline CDR1 SGHTA, CDR2 FQGNSA. The CDR3 is 15 amino acids. J lost 0 bases, V lost 2 bases, and 4 bases had no gene match. Written as DNA, the CDR3 is TGTGCCAGCAGCTTACGCGGGAGTAGCTCCTACGAGCAGTACGTC. It yields the protein CASSLRGSSSYEQYV.

The chain combines TRBV19 with TRBJ2-1; TRBD2 matches at 9 bases. Trimming took 5 bases from V and 8 from J; bases not matched to a gene: 7. CDR3 length: 14 amino acids. CDR1 LNHDA and CDR2 SQIVND come from the germline V gene (reference sequence). CDR3 sequence (DNA): TGTGCCAGTAGTCGCGGGGGGGACTCCCATGAGCAGTTCTTC. It yields the protein CASSRGGDSHEQFF.

The chain has TRBV14 and TRBJ2-7; TRBD2 agrees at 11 bases. Per germline, CDR1 SGHDN and CDR2 FVKESK. The V segment lost 6 bases and the J segment 4 bases; nucleotides outside the gene matches: 8. The CDR3 consists of 15 residues. The CDR3 protein is CASSPLAGGQYEQYF. The CDR3, as DNA: TGTGCCAGCAGTCCCCTAGCGGGAGGTCAGTACGAGCAGTACTTC.

The sample holds one count of this clone. The V and J genes are TRBV19 and TRBJ2-1; possibly TRBD2 for D (6 bases). V was clipped by 5 bases and J by 3 bases, with 20 bases between them. The germline V gene has CDR1 LNHDA and CDR2 SQIVND (reference sequence). The CDR3 sequence is 17 residues long. The chain's CDR3 is CASSGGFGGENYNEQFF. Here the CDR3 DNA reads TGTGCCAGTAGTGGAGGGTTTGGCGGGGAAAACTACAATGAGCAGTTCTTC.

This clone has just one count. The rearrangement links TRBV11-1 to TRBJ2-7; 10 bases agree with TRBD2. CDR1 SGHAT and CDR2 FQDESV come from the germline V gene (reference sequence). V was clipped by 5 bases and J by 2 bases; unmatched bases: 6. The CDR3 consists of 15 residues. The CDR3 sequence is CASSLSGTSAYEQYV. CDR3 bases: TGTGCCAGCAGCCTCTCAGGGACTAGCGCCTACGAGCAGTACGTC.

The rearrangement links TRBV7-3 to TRBJ2-7, with 8 bases identical to TRBD1. With 1 base clipped from V and 4 bases from J, the junction kept 6 bases outside the gene matches. The CDR3 consists of 15 residues. Germline V lookup: CDR1 SGHTA, CDR2 FQGTGA. The CDR3 DNA reads TGTGCCAGCAGCTTAATGGCAGGGGGCCGGTACGAGCAGTACTTC. Translation gives CASSLMAGGRYEQYF.

This clone was seen only a few times. This chain joins TRBV9 and TRBJ2-7; 8 bases match TRBD2. The J segment lost 7 bases and the V segment lost 4 bases, leaving 10 bases of the junction unmatched. The CDR3 is 14 residues long. Germline CDR1 and CDR2: SGDLS and YYNGEE. The CDR3 DNA is TGTGCCAGCAGCCTCTCCGGGAGGGCCGATGAGCAGTACTTC. Protein product: CASSLSGRADEQYF.

The chain links TRBV4-3 to TRBJ2-1; tentative D call: TRBD2 (6 bases). Germline values: CDR1 LGHNA, CDR2 YSLEER. The CDR3 totals 15 residues. Trimming took 0 bases from V and 5 from J, leaving 11 bases between them. CDR3 bases: TGCGCCAGCAGCCAAGATCAGGGAGGTGACAATGAGCAGTTCTTC. This encodes CASSQDQGGDNEQFF.

The rearrangement uses TRBV11-1 and TRBJ2-7, with 7 bases lining up with TRBD2. V lost 3 bases to trimming and J lost 2 bases; unmatched junction nucleotides: 7. Germline V lookup: CDR1 SGHAT, CDR2 FQDESV (reference sequence). This CDR3 contains 15 residues. In DNA form, the CDR3 reads TGTGCCAGCAGCTTCCTAGCGGATCCTACCTACGAGCAGTACTTC. This gives the protein CASSFLADPTYEQYF.

CDR3 DNA sequence: TGCAGCGTTGGACAGGGCGGATACACCGGGGAGCTGTTTTTT. It is translated as CSVGQGGYTGELFF. This chain uses TRBV29-1 with TRBJ2-2; the match to TRBD1 covers 7 bases. V shed 4 bases and J 3 bases; nucleotides not matched to a gene: 5. Germline V gene sequence: CDR1 SQVTM, CDR2 ANQGSEA. This CDR3 has 14 residues.